These 22 T cell receptor beta chains were all obtained from the same sample, sequenced in a study of T cells in Graves' hyperthyroidism and ophthalmopathy. RNA transcripts provided the source from which TCR beta CDR3 regions were amplified. First-round RT-PCR with HTBI primers amplified the TCR CDR3 region. TCRdb fed the multiplex PCR reads into MiXCR, producing one record per CDR3 protein. The profile covers some 370,000 distinct CDR3 sequences, with about 18% appearing a single time and 34% taken by the ten largest. The sequencing sample was made of blood. These receptors came from a woman aged 25 to 45 with Graves' hyperthyroidism that later progressed to Graves' ophthalmopathy.

The rearrangement uses TRBV27 and TRBJ2-1; 9 nucleotides match TRBD2. Germline V lookup: CDR1 MNHEY, CDR2 SMNVEV (reference sequence). CDR3 length equals 15 residues. J gave up 6 bases and V 3 bases, and 6 bases lay outside the gene matches. In DNA, the CDR3 is TGTGCCAGCAGTTTTAATAGCGGGAGATCCAATGAGCAGTTCTTC. Its translation is CASSFNSGRSNEQFF.

The V gene is TRBV4-2, the J gene TRBJ2-2, with D possibly TRBD2 on 6 matching bases. The CDR3 runs 16 residues. Germline V gene lookup returns CDR1 LGHNA and CDR2 YNFKEQ. Between the trimmed V and J ends, which lost 1 base and 4 bases, there was a span of 13 bases. In nucleotides, the CDR3 is TGTGCCAGCAGCCAAGTTCCGGGAGCGTCCACCGGGGAGCTGTTTTTT. This codes for CASSQVPGASTGELFF.

J is TRBJ1-3 and V is TRBV5-1, with D unresolved. V was cut by 2 bases and J by 4 bases, with 7 bases left in between. Per germline, CDR1 SGHRS and CDR2 YFSETQ. The CDR3 runs 13 residues. CDR3 DNA sequence: TGCGCCAGCAGCTTTTTTCCCGGAAACACCATATATTTT. This sequence encodes CASSFFPGNTIYF.

V and J are TRBV19 and TRBJ1-5; TRBD1 might be the D (6 bases). The CDR3 loop spans 16 amino acids. V was trimmed by 3 bases and J by 6 bases, leaving 18 bases between them. Germline loops: CDR1 LNHDA, CDR2 SQIVND (reference sequence). This chain's CDR3 is CASSIISRGVGQPQHF. In DNA, the CDR3 is TGTGCCAGTAGTATTATTTCCAGGGGTGTCGGTCAGCCCCAGCATTTT.

This clonotype was counted ten times or more. The chain combines TRBV12-3 or TRBV12-4 with TRBJ2-1; D uncertain. V lost 5 bases and J lost 3, with 11 bases in between. This CDR3 has 14 amino acids. CDR3 coding DNA: TGTGCCAGCAGTATACTCGCGCACTACAATGAGCAGTTCTTC. This gives the protein CASSILAHYNEQFF.

This chain links TRBV5-1 with TRBJ2-7, with D perhaps given as TRBD1 or TRBD2 (5 bases each). This CDR3 has 13 residues. V shed 0 bases and J shed 7 bases, with 11 bases lying between them. Germline CDR1 is SGHRS and CDR2 is YFSETQ. The CDR3 reads CASSLVGEGEQYF. The CDR3, as DNA: TGCGCCAGCAGCTTGGTGGGGGAAGGGGAGCAGTACTTC.

J is TRBJ2-5 and V is TRBV2, with 7 bases identical to TRBD1. Germline V gene lookup returns CDR1 SNHLY and CDR2 FYNNEI. This CDR3 is built from 16 residues. The ends lost 0 bases at V and 4 bases at J; junction bases unmatched: 8. CDR3 DNA sequence: TGTGCCAGCAGTGAAGCGCCAGACAGGGTGAGAGAGACCCAGTACTTC. Its protein product is CASSEAPDRVRETQYF.

The rearrangement uses TRBV2 and TRBJ1-5; no reliable D call. The germline V and J ends were trimmed by 3 bases and 3 bases, with 15 bases remaining between them. This CDR3 region has 16 residues. Germline V gene data show CDR1 as SNHLY and CDR2 as FYNNEI. This CDR3 is CASSESANPLNQPQHF. The CDR3 nucleotides are TGTGCCAGCAGTGAGTCAGCCAACCCCCTCAATCAGCCCCAGCATTTT.

This clonotype has ten or more counts. The rearrangement joins TRBV28 to TRBJ2-3; D perhaps matches TRBD2 (6 bases). V shed 3 bases and J shed 9 bases, with 19 bases lying between them. The length of the CDR3 is 15 residues. Germline CDR1 reads MDHEN; CDR2 reads SYDVKM. CDR3 loop: CASSFSDYPRVTQYF. DNA for the CDR3: TGTGCCAGCAGTTTCTCGGACTACCCACGGGTAACGCAGTATTTT.

Concerning this clonotype: A junction end diverges from the germline sequence, so it may reflect a read error. The chain couples TRBV27 to TRBJ2-2, with D unresolved. CDR1 is MNHEY and CDR2 is SMNVEV in the germline V gene (reference sequence). The length of the CDR3 is 17 residues. The CDR3 loop reads CAGSLSETFFETGELFF. The CDR3 DNA sequence: TGTGCCGGCAGTTTATCGGAAACCTTCTTCGAAACCGGGGAGCTGTTTTTT.

This clonotype was detected ten times or more. This sequence joins TRBV10-3 and TRBJ2-7; 8 nucleotides align to TRBD1. With 8 bases clipped from V and 6 bases from J, the junction kept 6 bases outside the gene matches. Germline CDR1 reads ENHRY; CDR2 reads SYGVKD. CDR3 size: 12 residues. The CDR3 DNA reads as TGTGCCATCGGAAAGGACAGGGCCGAGCAGTACTTC. Protein product: CAIGKDRAEQYF.

There are many counts of this clonotype. The rearrangement uses TRBV30 and TRBJ2-5, with D hard to call. Germline CDR1 GTSNPN, CDR2 SVGIG (reference sequence). Trimming removed 0 bases from V and 5 bases from J, with 4 bases in between. This CDR3 is 11 amino acids long. The CDR3 DNA follows: TGTGCCTGGAGTGTACTGGAGACCCAGTACTTC. This translates into CAWSVLETQYF. The full variable domain, in which reference TRBV30 and TRBJ2-5 provide the parts outside the CDR3, is SQTIHQWPATLVQPVGSPLSLECTVEGTSNPNLYWYRQAAGRGLQLLFYSVGIGQISSEVPQNLSASRPQDRQFILSSKKLLLSDSGFYLCAWSVLETQYFGPGTRLLVL.

This clonotype was counted a few times. The rearrangement uses TRBV2 and TRBJ2-7; either TRBD1 or TRBD2 may supply D (5 bases each). CDR1 and CDR2 (germline): SNHLY, FYNNEI. V was trimmed by 5 bases and J by 0 bases, leaving 11 bases between them. The length of the CDR3 is 14 residues. CDR3 DNA sequence: TGTGCCAGCAGTAGCCGGGGCTCCTCCTACGAGCAGTACTTC. It specifies CASSSRGSSYEQYF.

This chain uses TRBV7-9 with TRBJ1-4; D unresolved. The CDR3 covers 15 residues. Germline CDR1 reads SEHNR; CDR2 reads FQNEAQ (reference sequence). The germline V and J ends were trimmed by 5 bases and 8 bases, with 18 bases remaining between them. DNA for the CDR3: TGTGCCAGCAGCAGGCAACAGACAAGGGTAGAAAAACTGTTTTTT. This sequence encodes CASSRQQTRVEKLFF.

V gene TRBV2 combines with J gene TRBJ2-7, with 7 bases that match TRBD2. Per the germline V gene, CDR1 is SNHLY and CDR2 is FYNNEI. The J segment lost 2 bases and the V segment lost 7 bases, leaving 14 bases of the junction unmatched. This CDR3 has 16 residues. In DNA form, the CDR3 reads TGTGCCAGCATCTTCTCGGAGGGAGGGCGCGCCTACGAGCAGTACTTC. This translates into CASIFSEGGRAYEQYF.

This clonotype was seen a single time. Being one base from a much bigger clone, this may be a read error. V usage is TRBV11-2 and J usage is TRBJ1-2; D is ambiguous. This CDR3 spans 15 amino acids. Per germline, CDR1 SGHAT and CDR2 FQNNGV. The CDR3 region is CASSSGPATNCGYTF. The CDR3 DNA reads TGTGCCAGCAGCTCTGGACCTGCGACTAACTGTGGCTACACCTTC. Together with reference TRBV11-2 and TRBJ1-2, the CDR3 gives the full variable domain: EAGVAQSPRYKIIEKRQSVAFWCNPISGHATLYWYQQILGQGPKLLIQFQNNGVVDDSQLPKDRFSAERLKGVDSTLKIQPAKLEDSAVYLCASSSGPATNCGYTFGSGTRLTVV.

This chain uses TRBV20-1 with TRBJ2-1; 9 nucleotides match TRBD2. Germline V gene sequence: CDR1 DFQATT, CDR2 SNEGSKA (reference sequence). V was pared by 6 bases and J by 5 bases, with 5 bases of the junction left unmatched. There are 13 residues in the CDR3. This chain's CDR3 is CSARLAVDNEQFF. The CDR3 bases are TGCAGTGCCAGACTAGCGGTGGACAATGAGCAGTTCTTC.

This clonotype occurred many times. The J gene is TRBJ1-5, the V gene TRBV12-3 or TRBV12-4; D not resolved. This CDR3 region has 11 residues. V was shortened by 5 bases and J by 6 bases, with 5 bases between the two germline ends. The CDR3 DNA reads TGTGCCAGCAGTATCTCTCAGCCCCAGCATTTT. It codes for CASSISQPQHF.

V and J are TRBV20-1 and TRBJ2-1; D is unclear. Germline CDR1 is DFQATT and CDR2 is SNEGSKA (reference sequence). V was clipped by 1 base and J by 6 bases, with 19 bases between them. The CDR3 is 16 amino acids. The CDR3 bases are TGCAGTGCTAGAGGTCTGGATCAGTTGTTTAGCAATGAGCAGTTCTTC. It yields the protein CSARGLDQLFSNEQFF.

The V call is TRBV20-1, the J call TRBJ2-3; 10 bases match TRBD2. Unmatched junction bases numbered 7, after V lost 4 bases and J lost 0 bases. The CDR3 has 16 residues. Germline CDR1 is DFQATT and CDR2 is SNEGSKA (reference sequence). The CDR3 loop reads CSAKALAGASTDTQYF. The CDR3 DNA follows: TGCAGTGCTAAGGCGCTAGCGGGAGCAAGCACAGATACGCAGTATTTT.

This clonotype occurred many times. This rearrangement joins TRBV27 to TRBJ2-5; D gene unclear. V was pared by 4 bases and J by 1 base, with 7 bases between. Germline V gene lookup returns CDR1 MNHEY and CDR2 SMNVEV (reference sequence). This CDR3 has 13 amino acids. As DNA, the CDR3 is TGTGCCAGCAGTTATAATCCCCAAGAGACCCAGTACTTC. Translation gives CASSYNPQETQYF.

This clonotype was seen repeatedly, ten times or more. The chain uses TRBV2 and TRBJ2-5; no reliable D call. Trimming took 2 bases from V and 4 from J, leaving 2 bases between them. The CDR3 has 11 amino acids. CDR1 and CDR2 from the germline V gene are SNHLY and FYNNEI. This CDR3 is CASSESETQYF. The CDR3 region has the DNA TGTGCCAGCAGTGAATCAGAGACCCAGTACTTC.